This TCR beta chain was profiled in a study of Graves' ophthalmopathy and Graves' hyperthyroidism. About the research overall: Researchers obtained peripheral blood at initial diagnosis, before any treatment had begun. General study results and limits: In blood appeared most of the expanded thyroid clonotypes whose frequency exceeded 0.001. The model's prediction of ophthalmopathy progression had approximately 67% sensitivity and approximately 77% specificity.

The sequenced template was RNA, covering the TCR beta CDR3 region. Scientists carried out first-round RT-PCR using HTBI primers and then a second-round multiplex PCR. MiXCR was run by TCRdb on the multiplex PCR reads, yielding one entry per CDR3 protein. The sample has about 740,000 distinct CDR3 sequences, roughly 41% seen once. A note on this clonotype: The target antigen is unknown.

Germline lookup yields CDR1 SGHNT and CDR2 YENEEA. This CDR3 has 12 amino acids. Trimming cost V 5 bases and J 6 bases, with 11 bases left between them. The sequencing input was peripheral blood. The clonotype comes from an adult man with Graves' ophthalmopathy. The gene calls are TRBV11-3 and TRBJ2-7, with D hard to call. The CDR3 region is CASSHRTGEQYF. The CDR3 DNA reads TGTGCCAGCAGCCACCGGACCGGCGAGCAGTACTTC.